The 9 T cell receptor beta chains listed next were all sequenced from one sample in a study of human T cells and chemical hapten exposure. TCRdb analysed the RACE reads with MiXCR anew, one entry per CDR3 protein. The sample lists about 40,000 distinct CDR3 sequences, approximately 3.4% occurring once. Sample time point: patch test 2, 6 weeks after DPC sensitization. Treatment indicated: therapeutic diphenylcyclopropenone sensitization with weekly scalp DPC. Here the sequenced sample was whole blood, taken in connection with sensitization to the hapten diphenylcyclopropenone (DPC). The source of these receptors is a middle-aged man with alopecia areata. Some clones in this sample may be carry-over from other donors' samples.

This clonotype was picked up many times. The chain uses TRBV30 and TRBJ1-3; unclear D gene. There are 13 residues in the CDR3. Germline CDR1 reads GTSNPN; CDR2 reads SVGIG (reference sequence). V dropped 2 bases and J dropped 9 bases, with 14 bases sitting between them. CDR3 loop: CAWSSGSSTTIYF. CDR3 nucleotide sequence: TGTGCCTGGAGTTCGGGGTCCAGCACCACCATATATTTT.

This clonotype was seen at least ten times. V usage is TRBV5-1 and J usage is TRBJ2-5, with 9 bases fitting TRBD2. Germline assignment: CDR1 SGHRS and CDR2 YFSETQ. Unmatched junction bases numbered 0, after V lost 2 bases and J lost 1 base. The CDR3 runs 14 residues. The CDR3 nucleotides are TGCGCCAGCAGCTTTAGCGGGGGCCAAGAGACCCAGTACTTC. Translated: CASSFSGGQETQYF. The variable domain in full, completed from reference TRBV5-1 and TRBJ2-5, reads KAGVTQTPRYLIKTRGQQVTLSCSPISGHRSVSWYQQTPGQGLQFLFEYFSETQRNKGNFPGRFSGRQFSNSRSEMNVSTLELGDSALYLCASSFSGGQETQYFGPGTRLLVL.

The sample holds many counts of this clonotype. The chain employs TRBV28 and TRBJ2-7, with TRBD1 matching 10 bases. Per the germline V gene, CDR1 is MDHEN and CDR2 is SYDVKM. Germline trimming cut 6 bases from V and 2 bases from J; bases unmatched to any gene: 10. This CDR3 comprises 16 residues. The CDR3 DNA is TGTGCCAGCAGGTATGGAGGGGGGACAGGGGCCTACGAGCAGTACTTC. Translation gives CASRYGGGTGAYEQYF.

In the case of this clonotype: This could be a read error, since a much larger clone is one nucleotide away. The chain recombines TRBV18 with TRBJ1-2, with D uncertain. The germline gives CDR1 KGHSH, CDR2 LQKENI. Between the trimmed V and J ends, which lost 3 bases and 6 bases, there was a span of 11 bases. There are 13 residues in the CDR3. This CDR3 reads CASSPLIGDGYTF. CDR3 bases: TGTGCCAGCTCACCCTTAATCGGGGATGGCTACACCTTC.

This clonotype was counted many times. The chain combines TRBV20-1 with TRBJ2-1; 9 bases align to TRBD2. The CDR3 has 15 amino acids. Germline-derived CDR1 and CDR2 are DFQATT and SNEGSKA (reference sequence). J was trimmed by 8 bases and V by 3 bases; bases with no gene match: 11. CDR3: CSASRNSGSGDEQFF. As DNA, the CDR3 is TGCAGTGCTAGTCGCAATAGCGGGAGCGGAGATGAGCAGTTCTTC.

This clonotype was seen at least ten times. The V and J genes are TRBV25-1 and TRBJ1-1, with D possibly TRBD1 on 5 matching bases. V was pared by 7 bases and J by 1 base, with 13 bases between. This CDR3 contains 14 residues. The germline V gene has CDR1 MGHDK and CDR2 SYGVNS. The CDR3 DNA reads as TGTGCCAGCAAGGAACGAGGGGCGAACACTGAAGCTTTCTTT. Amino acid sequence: CASKERGANTEAFF.

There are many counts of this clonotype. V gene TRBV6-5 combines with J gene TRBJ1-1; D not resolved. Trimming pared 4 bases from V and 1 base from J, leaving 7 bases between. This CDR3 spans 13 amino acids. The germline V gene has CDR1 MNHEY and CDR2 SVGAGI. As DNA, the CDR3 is TGTGCCAGCAGTTTAACTTGGAACACTGAAGCTTTCTTT. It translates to CASSLTWNTEAFF.

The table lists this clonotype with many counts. CDR3 sequence (DNA): TGTGCCAGCAGTTTGGGAACTAGCGGGAGAGGAGAGACCCAGTACTTC. Translation gives CASSLGTSGRGETQYF. The chain uses TRBV12-3 or TRBV12-4 and TRBJ2-5, with 11 nucleotides matching TRBD2. This CDR3 has 16 residues. V dropped 3 bases and J dropped 4; count of bases not matched to a gene: 7.

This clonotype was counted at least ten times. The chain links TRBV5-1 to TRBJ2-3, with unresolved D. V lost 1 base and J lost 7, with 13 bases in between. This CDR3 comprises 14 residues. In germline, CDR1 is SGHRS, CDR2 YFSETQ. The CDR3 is CASSLSISVNTQYF. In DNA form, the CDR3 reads TGCGCCAGCAGCTTGTCTATCTCGGTGAATACGCAGTATTTT. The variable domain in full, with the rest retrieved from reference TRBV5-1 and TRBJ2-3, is KAGVTQTPRYLIKTRGQQVTLSCSPISGHRSVSWYQQTPGQGLQFLFEYFSETQRNKGNFPGRFSGRQFSNSRSEMNVSTLELGDSALYLCASSLSISVNTQYFGPGTRLTVL.